The 30 T cell receptor beta chains below come from one sample, sequenced in a study of response to subunit inactivated influenza vaccine. TCRdb independently ran MiXCR on the RT-PCR reads; one entry per CDR3 protein. In the table there are under 950,000 distinct CDR3 sequences, 21% of which are singletons. The sequencing used PBMCs from blood, collected less than 6 days after vaccination. The receptors here all came from a man aged 50 to 59 who received an inactivated influenza vaccine.

CDR3 sequence: CASALALLSYEQYF. The CDR3 DNA sequence: TGTGCCAGCGCCCTAGCGCTCCTCTCCTACGAGCAGTACTTC. The chain carries TRBV5-6 and TRBJ2-7; possibly TRBD2 for D (6 bases). The CDR3 sequence is 14 residues long. Trimming took 7 bases from V and 0 from J, leaving 14 bases between them. The germline V gene encodes CDR1 SGHDT and CDR2 YYEEEE.

The table lists this clonotype with a few counts. The CDR3 loop reads CASSPSGLAARETQYF. DNA of the CDR3: TGCGCCAGCAGCCCCTCGGGACTAGCTGCGAGGGAGACCCAGTACTTC. The chain uses TRBV4-3 and TRBJ2-5, with 9 bases aligning to TRBD2. V lost 4 bases, J lost 5 bases, and 11 bases stayed unmatched. CDR1 and CDR2 (germline): LGHNA, YSLEER. CDR3 length: 16 residues.

This clonotype turned up a few times. The chain combines TRBV20-1 with TRBJ1-5, with 8 bases identical to TRBD1. This CDR3 spans 16 amino acids. The V gene end was trimmed by 6 bases and the J gene end by 2 bases; junction bases not matched to a gene: 12. Germline V CDR1 and CDR2: DFQATT, SNEGSKA (reference sequence). CDR3 sequence: CSAQDRKTGGNQPQHF. DNA for the CDR3: TGCAGTGCCCAGGACCGAAAGACAGGGGGCAATCAGCCCCAGCATTTT.

The V call is TRBV19, the J call TRBJ1-1; 8 nucleotides line up with TRBD1. With 7 bases clipped from V and 1 base from J, the junction kept 5 bases outside the gene matches. Looked up from germline, CDR1 is LNHDA and CDR2 is SQIVND (reference sequence). There are 14 residues in the CDR3. CDR3 sequence: CASIKTGGNTEAFF. CDR3 in DNA: TGTGCCAGTATTAAAACAGGGGGGAACACTGAAGCTTTCTTT.

This clonotype was recorded a few times. The chain couples TRBV2 to TRBJ2-3; the match to TRBD2 covers 7 bases. This CDR3 has 16 amino acids. Per germline, CDR1 SNHLY and CDR2 FYNNEI. J lost 2 bases, V lost 6 bases, and 11 bases had no gene match. CDR3 coding DNA: TGTGCCAGCAGCCGACTTTCGACTAGCCCCACAGATACGCAGTATTTT. Its protein is CASSRLSTSPTDTQYF.

This clonotype has more than one count but fewer than ten. The chain combines TRBV9 with TRBJ2-3, with unresolved D. The CDR3 is made up of 14 amino acids. CDR1 and CDR2 from the germline V gene are SGDLS and YYNGEE. Trimming removed 4 bases at V and 2 bases at J, with 11 bases between. The CDR3 sequence: CASSPRSFTDTQYF. CDR3 in DNA: TGTGCCAGCAGCCCCCGATCCTTCACAGATACGCAGTATTTT.

The chain employs TRBV24-1 and TRBJ1-5; D possibly corresponds to TRBD1 (6 bases). Deletions cut 2 bases from V and 4 bases from J, with 20 bases between. The CDR3 contains 18 residues. Looked up from germline, CDR1 is KGHDR and CDR2 is SFDVKD. The CDR3 DNA reads TGTGCCACCAGTGATTCGGGACAACTCCGAATAGGAAATCAGCCCCAGCATTTT. Translated: CATSDSGQLRIGNQPQHF.

Worth noting for this clonotype: Just one base apart from a much larger clone, this may be a read error. This chain uses TRBV10-3 with TRBJ2-3, with 7 bases matching TRBD1. Germline-derived CDR1 and CDR2 are ENHRY and SYGVKD. This CDR3 has 13 residues. V dropped 0 bases and J dropped 6; count of bases not matched to a gene: 0. The CDR3 here is CAISESDRDTQYF. In DNA, the CDR3 is TGTGCCATCAGTGAGTCGGACAGGGATACGCAGTATTTT.

The chain joins TRBV20-1 to TRBJ2-1; D perhaps matches TRBD1 (6 bases). The length of the CDR3 is 16 residues. Germline assignment: CDR1 DFQATT and CDR2 SNEGSKA (reference sequence). V was cut by 3 bases and J by 6 bases, with 21 bases left in between. The CDR3 here is CSARSGDTKVRNEQFF. CDR3 bases: TGCAGTGCTAGGAGTGGGGACACCAAGGTGCGCAATGAGCAGTTCTTC.

The rearrangement uses TRBV15 and TRBJ2-2; D is ambiguous. V was cut by 0 bases and J by 0 bases, with 8 bases left in between. Germline loops: CDR1 LNHNV, CDR2 YYDKDF (reference sequence). The CDR3 has 16 residues. The CDR3 reads CATSRDSGANTGELFF. CDR3 coding DNA: TGTGCCACCAGCAGAGATTCCGGCGCGAACACCGGGGAGCTGTTTTTT.

This clonotype has at least ten counts. V and J are TRBV29-1 and TRBJ2-1, with 15 bases lining up with TRBD2. CDR3 size: 15 residues. V dropped 3 bases and J dropped 5; count of bases not matched to a gene: 2. Germline CDR1 reads SQVTM; CDR2 reads ANQGSEA. The CDR3 bases are TGCAGCGTTGAGGGACTAGCGGGGGGACACAATGAGCAGTTCTTC. Encoded protein: CSVEGLAGGHNEQFF.

J is TRBJ2-7 and V is TRBV12-3 or TRBV12-4; 7 bases align to TRBD2. The CDR3 consists of 13 residues. Unmatched junction bases numbered 5, after V lost 3 bases and J lost 6 bases. The CDR3 bases are TGTGCCAGCAGTTTTGCGGGAGCCGGCGAGCAGTACTTC. It translates to CASSFAGAGEQYF.

This clonotype was picked up a small number of times. The J gene is TRBJ1-5, the V gene TRBV20-1; 9 bases line up with TRBD1. The CDR3 runs 18 residues. Germline V gene sequence: CDR1 DFQATT, CDR2 SNEGSKA (reference sequence). After removal of 1 base from V and 2 bases from J, the junction contained 12 bases not matched to a gene. In DNA form, the CDR3 reads TGCAGTGCTAGAGGGGGCATGGGACAGGGAAAAGGCAATCAGCCCCAGCATTTT. This codes for CSARGGMGQGKGNQPQHF.

The chain links TRBV6-5 to TRBJ2-1, with 7 bases fitting TRBD2. CDR3 size: 14 residues. V lost 2 bases, J lost 5 bases, and 3 bases stayed unmatched. Germline V gene data show CDR1 as MNHEY and CDR2 as SVGAGI. CDR3 coding DNA: TGTGCCAGCAGTTACACTAGCGAAAACAATGAGCAGTTCTTC. Its translation: CASSYTSENNEQFF.

This clonotype was observed a handful of times. Here the CDR3 DNA reads TGCAGCGTCCCTTGGGCTAGCGGGAGCAATGAGCAGTTCTTC. It codes for CSVPWASGSNEQFF. This sequence joins TRBV20-1 and TRBJ2-1; TRBD2 aligns across 10 bases. The CDR3 has 14 amino acids. Germline CDR1 DFQATT, CDR2 SNEGSKA (reference sequence).

At least ten counts were recorded for this clonotype. J is TRBJ2-7 and V is TRBV12-3 or TRBV12-4; perhaps TRBD1 as D (5 bases). The CDR3 extends over 13 amino acids. V lost 3 bases and J 2 bases, leaving 8 bases between the germline ends. Here the CDR3 reads CASSFQGPYEQYF. Here the CDR3 DNA reads TGTGCCAGCAGTTTCCAGGGTCCCTACGAGCAGTACTTC.

Comment on this clonotype: At one boundary the junction diverges from the germline segment, which might be a read error. The chain recombines TRBV7-3 with TRBJ2-3; tentatively, D is TRBD1 (6 bases). This CDR3 region has 14 residues. The germline gives CDR1 SGHTA, CDR2 FQGTGA. CDR3 nucleotide sequence: TGTGCCAGCAGCCCAAAGGACAGTTCGGATACGCAGTTTTTT. Residues: CASSPKDSSDTQFF. Combining the CDR3 with reference TRBV7-3 and TRBJ2-3 gives the whole variable domain GAGVSQTPSNKVTEKGKYVELRCDPISGHTALYWYRQSLGQGPEFLIYFQGTGAADDSGLPNDRFFAVRPEGSVSTLKIQRTERGDSAVYLCASSPKDSSDTQFFGPGTRLTVL.

This clonotype has only a few counts. V gene TRBV27 combines with J gene TRBJ2-1; no definite D call. CDR1 is MNHEY, CDR2 SMNVEV, per germline (reference sequence). This CDR3 is built from 12 residues. The V end was cut by 5 bases, the J end by 5 bases, with 7 bases between. The DNA of the CDR3 is TGTGCCAGCAGTCCCCCCGACAATGAGCAGTTCTTC. Amino acids: CASSPPDNEQFF.

CDR3 DNA sequence: TGCAGTGCTAGACGCGGGGCGGTAACTGAAGCTTTCTTT. It yields the protein CSARRGAVTEAFF. The genes are TRBV20-1 and TRBJ1-1, with a weak D call TRBD1 (5 bases). CDR3 length: 13 amino acids. V was clipped by 2 bases and J by 5 bases, with 12 bases between them. CDR1 DFQATT and CDR2 SNEGSKA come from the germline V gene (reference sequence).

The CDR3, as DNA: TGTGCCATCAGTGAGTCGAAGGCTAGCGGGCGGCGGGAGACCCAGTACTTC. It encodes CAISESKASGRRETQYF. The J gene is TRBJ2-5, the V gene TRBV10-3; TRBD2 matches 8 bases. This CDR3 region has 17 residues. The germline gives CDR1 ENHRY, CDR2 SYGVKD. V lost 0 bases to trimming and J lost 5 bases; unmatched junction nucleotides: 11.

DNA of the CDR3: TGTGCCACCAGCAGAGATTTTGACAGGATACAAGAGACCCAGTACTTC. Protein sequence: CATSRDFDRIQETQYF. The chain is built from TRBV15 and TRBJ2-5, with D possibly TRBD1 on 6 matching bases. With 0 bases removed from V and 2 bases from J, the gap between germline ends came to 13 bases. Germline V CDR1 and CDR2: LNHNV, YYDKDF (reference sequence). This CDR3 has 16 residues.

The CDR3 loop reads CSARDFDEQYF. DNA of the CDR3: TGCAGTGCTAGAGATTTCGACGAGCAGTACTTC. This chain links TRBV20-1 with TRBJ2-7, with D uncertain. V lost 0 bases, J lost 5 bases, and 5 bases lay in between. Germline values: CDR1 DFQATT, CDR2 SNEGSKA (reference sequence). The CDR3 totals 11 residues.

This clonotype was detected a few times. CDR3: CASSPPTLQETQYF. The CDR3 DNA is TGTGCCAGCTCACCACCAACCCTACAAGAGACCCAGTACTTC. This chain joins TRBV18 and TRBJ2-5; D ambiguous. CDR1 is KGHSH, CDR2 LQKENI, per germline. V lost 0 bases, J lost 2 bases, and 7 bases lay in between. The CDR3 runs to 14 residues. The variable domain in full, with the rest retrieved from reference TRBV18 and TRBJ2-5, is NAGVMQNPRHLVRRRGQEARLRCSPMKGHSHVYWYRQLPEEGLKFMVYLQKENIIDESGMPKERFSAEFPKEGPSILRIQQVVRGDSAAYFCASSPPTLQETQYFGPGTRLLVL.

This sequence joins TRBV7-2 and TRBJ2-5; perhaps TRBD2 as D (7 bases). The length of the CDR3 is 14 residues. Germline CDR1 and CDR2: SGHTA and FQGNSA. Trimming shortened V by 5 bases and J by 5 bases, and 15 bases separated the two germline ends. This chain's CDR3 is CASSLSGGIETQYF. The CDR3 DNA reads as TGTGCCAGCAGCCTATCGGGGGGCATTGAGACCCAGTACTTC.

CDR3 sequence (DNA): TGTGCCAGCAGCTTAGCCAGTAGCTATGGCTACACCTTC. Its protein is CASSLASSYGYTF. The chain employs TRBV7-9 and TRBJ1-2; the D is unclear. Deletions cut 0 bases from V and 4 bases from J, with 6 bases between. The CDR3 consists of 13 residues. Germline-derived CDR1 and CDR2 are SEHNR and FQNEAQ (reference sequence).

This clonotype was counted at least ten times. The chain joins TRBV4-2 to TRBJ2-7; D unresolved. The germline gives CDR1 LGHNA, CDR2 YNFKEQ. The V and J ends lost 1 base and 6 bases respectively, with 10 bases between them. The CDR3 consists of 13 residues. The CDR3 region is CASSQGLVAEQYF. CDR3 nucleotides: TGTGCCAGCAGCCAAGGGCTGGTCGCCGAGCAGTACTTC.

The chain recombines TRBV28 with TRBJ1-2; D remains ambiguous. Germline loops: CDR1 MDHEN, CDR2 SYDVKM. V lost 6 bases and J 4 bases, leaving 9 bases between the germline ends. The CDR3 length is 12 residues. The CDR3 spells CASSPSPYGYTF. CDR3 DNA sequence: TGTGCCAGCAGCCCGAGTCCCTATGGCTACACCTTC.

At least ten counts were recorded for this clonotype. The chain is built from TRBV7-9 and TRBJ2-7, with 8 bases aligning to TRBD1. This CDR3 spans 15 amino acids. V shed 4 bases and J 2 bases; nucleotides not matched to a gene: 7. Germline CDR1 is SEHNR and CDR2 is FQNEAQ (reference sequence). CDR3 nucleotides: TGTGCCAGCAGCTCGACAGGGGTCCCCGCCTACGAGCAGTACTTC. Amino acid sequence: CASSSTGVPAYEQYF.

The rearrangement joins TRBV12-5 to TRBJ2-1, with TRBD2 identical over 10 bases. With V trimmed by 0 bases and J by 9 bases, 14 bases remained unmatched. CDR3 length: 18 residues. The germline V gene has CDR1 LGHNT and CDR2 FRNRAP. The CDR3 sequence: CASGLVLGKREGHPEQFF. The CDR3 nucleotides are TGTGCTAGTGGTTTGGTACTGGGGAAGCGGGAGGGCCACCCTGAGCAGTTCTTC.

This clonotype was seen a few times. The chain is built from TRBV29-1 and TRBJ2-7; possibly TRBD1 or TRBD2 for D (6 bases each). Looked up from germline, CDR1 is SQVTM and CDR2 is ANQGSEA. The CDR3 sequence is 14 residues long. Trimming left V 4 bases short and J 0 bases short, with 13 bases between. The chain's CDR3 is CSVGGGTTSYEQYF. CDR3 coding DNA: TGCAGCGTTGGAGGCGGGACAACCTCCTACGAGCAGTACTTC.